This T cell receptor beta chain was recorded in a study of vaccination and CD4 T cells after COVID-19. Study background: Overlapping spike peptides from SARS-CoV-2, HCoV-NL63, HCoV-OC43 and HCoV-229E served to stimulate the cells.

Researchers used the Oncomine TCR Beta short-read assay to sequence DNA from cultured CD4+ T cells. Each CDR3 protein gets one entry after TCRdb re-called the PCR reads with MiXCR. Of roughly 6,700 distinct CDR3 sequences listed, around 68% are singletons. Treatment specified: approximately 9-day PBMC culture with coronavirus spike peptide pools or control peptides (ViraFEST assay). On days 3 and 7, half the medium was swapped for fresh IL-2-containing medium. The trim removed 5 bases at V and 6 bases at J, leaving 13 bases unmatched. The CDR3 has 18 amino acids. Germline V gene sequence: CDR1 ENHRY, CDR2 SYGVKD. Note on this clonotype: The antigen is not known.

This TCR was sampled from a human donor who had recovered from COVID-19. Sequencing was carried out using CD4+ T cells from blood, cultured in vitro. J is TRBJ2-3 and V is TRBV10-3; TRBD2 matches 14 bases. The CDR3 nucleotides read TGTGCCATCAGTCATTCAGGACTAGCGGGGGGCACCAGGGATACGCAGTATTTT. Translation: CAISHSGLAGGTRDTQYF.